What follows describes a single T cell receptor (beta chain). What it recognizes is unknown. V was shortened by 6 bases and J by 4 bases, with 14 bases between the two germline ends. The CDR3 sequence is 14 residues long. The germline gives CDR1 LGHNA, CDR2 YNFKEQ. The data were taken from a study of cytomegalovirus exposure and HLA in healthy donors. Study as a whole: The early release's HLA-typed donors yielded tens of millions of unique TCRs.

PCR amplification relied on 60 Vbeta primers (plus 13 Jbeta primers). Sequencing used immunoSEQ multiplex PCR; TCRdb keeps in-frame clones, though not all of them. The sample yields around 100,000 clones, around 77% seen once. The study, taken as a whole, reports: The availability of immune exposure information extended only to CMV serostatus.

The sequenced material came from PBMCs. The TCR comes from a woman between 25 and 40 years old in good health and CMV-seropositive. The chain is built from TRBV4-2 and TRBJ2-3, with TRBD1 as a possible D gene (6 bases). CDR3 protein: CASSQGFSADTQYF. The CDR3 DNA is TGTGCCAGCAGTCAGGGGTTCAGCGCAGATACGCAGTATTTT.